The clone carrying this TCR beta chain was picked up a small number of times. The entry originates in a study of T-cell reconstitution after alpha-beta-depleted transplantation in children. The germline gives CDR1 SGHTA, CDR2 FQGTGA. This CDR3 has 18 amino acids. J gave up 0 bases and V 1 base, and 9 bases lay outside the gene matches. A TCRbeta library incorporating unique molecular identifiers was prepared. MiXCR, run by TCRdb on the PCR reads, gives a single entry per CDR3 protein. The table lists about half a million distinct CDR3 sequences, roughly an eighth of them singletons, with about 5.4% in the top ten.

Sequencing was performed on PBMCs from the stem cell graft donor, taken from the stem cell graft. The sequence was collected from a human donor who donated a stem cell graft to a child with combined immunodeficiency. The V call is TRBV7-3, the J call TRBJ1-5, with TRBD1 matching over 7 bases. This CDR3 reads CASSLKRGGQYSNQPQHF. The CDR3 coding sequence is TGTGCCAGCAGCTTAAAGAGGGGGGGACAGTATAGCAATCAGCCCCAGCATTTT.